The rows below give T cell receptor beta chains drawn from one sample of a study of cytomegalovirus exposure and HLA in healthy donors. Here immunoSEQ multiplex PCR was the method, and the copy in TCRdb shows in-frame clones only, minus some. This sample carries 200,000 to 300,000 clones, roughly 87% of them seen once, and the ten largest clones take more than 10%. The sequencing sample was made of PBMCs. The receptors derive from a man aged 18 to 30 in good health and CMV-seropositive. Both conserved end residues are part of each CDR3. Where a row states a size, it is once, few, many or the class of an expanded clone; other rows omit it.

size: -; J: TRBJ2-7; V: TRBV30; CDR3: CAWSVRGSGSHEQYF
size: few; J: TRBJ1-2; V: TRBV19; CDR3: CASRQGHSYGYTF
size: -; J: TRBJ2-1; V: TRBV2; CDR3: CATPGDRREQFF
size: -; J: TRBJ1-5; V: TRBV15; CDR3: CATSRGMDRDSNQPQHF
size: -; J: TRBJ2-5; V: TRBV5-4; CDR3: CASSLDLPSGRVETQYF
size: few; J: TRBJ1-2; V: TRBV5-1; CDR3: CASSLEAGGATGYTF
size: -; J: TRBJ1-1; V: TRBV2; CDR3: CASSEEGGSTEAFF
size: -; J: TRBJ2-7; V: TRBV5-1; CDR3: CASSFTGGSYEQYF
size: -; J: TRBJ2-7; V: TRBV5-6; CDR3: CASSFSPSEYEQYF
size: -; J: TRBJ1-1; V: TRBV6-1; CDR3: CASSETTGRSEAFF
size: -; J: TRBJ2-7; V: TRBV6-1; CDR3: CASNKDGTYEQYF
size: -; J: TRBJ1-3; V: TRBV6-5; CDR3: CASSYSGSSGNTIYF
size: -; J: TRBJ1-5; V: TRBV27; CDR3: CATATGTPNQPQHF
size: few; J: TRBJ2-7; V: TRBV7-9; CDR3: CASSSLRLEQYF
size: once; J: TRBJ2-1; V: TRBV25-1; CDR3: CASSARTSGRNEQFF
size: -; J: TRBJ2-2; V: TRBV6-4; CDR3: CASSFGEVGGNTGELFF
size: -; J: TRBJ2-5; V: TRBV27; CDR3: CASSPTSGRGETQYF
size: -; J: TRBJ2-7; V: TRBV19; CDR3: CASSLTSGGSYEQYF
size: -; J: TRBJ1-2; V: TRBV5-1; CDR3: CASSVEEKVYGYTF
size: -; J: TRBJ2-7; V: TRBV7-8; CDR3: CASSLLVAGVDEQYF
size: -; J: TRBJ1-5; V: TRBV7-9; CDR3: CASSPAGGAGQPQHF
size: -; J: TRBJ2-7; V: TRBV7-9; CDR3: CASSLLRATDYEQYF
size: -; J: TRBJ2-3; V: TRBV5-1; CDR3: CASSPLGGAGDTQYF
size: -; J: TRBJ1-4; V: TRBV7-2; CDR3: CASSLGNRGGEKLFF
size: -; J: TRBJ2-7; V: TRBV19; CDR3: CASSVTEKFEQYF
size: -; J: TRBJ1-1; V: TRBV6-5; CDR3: CASRPRGGTEAFF
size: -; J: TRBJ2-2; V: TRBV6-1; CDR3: CASTGQGITGELFF
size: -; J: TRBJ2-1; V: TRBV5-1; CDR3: CASSLVVRTLGNEQFF
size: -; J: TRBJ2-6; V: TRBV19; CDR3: CASSTGNSGANVLTF
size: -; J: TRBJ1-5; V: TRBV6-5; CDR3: CASSFDRGSQPQHF
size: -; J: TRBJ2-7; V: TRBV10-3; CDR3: CAISDGGGYEQYF
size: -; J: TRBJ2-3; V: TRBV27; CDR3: CASVNGGTDTQYF
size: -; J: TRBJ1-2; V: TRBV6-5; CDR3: CASSYAAGLNYGYTF
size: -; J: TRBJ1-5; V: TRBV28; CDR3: CASRTGFNQPQHF
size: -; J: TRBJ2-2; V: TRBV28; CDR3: CASSRLGFGGELFF
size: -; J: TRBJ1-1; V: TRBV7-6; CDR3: CASSLAWDGGEAFF
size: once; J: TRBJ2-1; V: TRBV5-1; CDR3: CASSPGRPGDEQFF
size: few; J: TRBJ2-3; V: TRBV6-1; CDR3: CASSEAPRDTQYF
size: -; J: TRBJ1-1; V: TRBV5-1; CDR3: CASSAGTTPEAFF
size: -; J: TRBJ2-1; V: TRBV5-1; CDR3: CASSLLTSGYNEQFF
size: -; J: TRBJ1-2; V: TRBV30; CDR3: CAWSVPGAAFGYTF
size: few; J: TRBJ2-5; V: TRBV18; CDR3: CASSRTSGRQETQYF
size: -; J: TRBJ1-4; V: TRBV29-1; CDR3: CSVEFWTGEFSGGKLFF
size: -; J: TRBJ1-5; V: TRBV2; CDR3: CASVGSPSRNQPQHF
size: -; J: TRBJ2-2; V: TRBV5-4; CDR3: CASGLAGERTGELFF
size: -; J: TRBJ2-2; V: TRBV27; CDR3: CASSWTGGTGELFF
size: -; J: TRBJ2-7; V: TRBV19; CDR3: CASSIGQGLGEQYF
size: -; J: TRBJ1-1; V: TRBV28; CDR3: CASSWGADEAFF
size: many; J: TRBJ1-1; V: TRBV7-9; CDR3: CASSFGRPQGTEAFF
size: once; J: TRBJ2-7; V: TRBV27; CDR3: CASSLLPESYEQYF
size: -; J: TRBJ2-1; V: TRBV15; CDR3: CATSAHGWRVAYNEQFF
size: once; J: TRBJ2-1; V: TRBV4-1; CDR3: CASSPRTGGEQFF
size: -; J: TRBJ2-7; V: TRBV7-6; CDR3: CASSPAVQLFYEQYF
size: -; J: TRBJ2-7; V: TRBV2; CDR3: CASTERTGGYEQYF